A single sample gave rise to the 11 T cell receptor beta chains below, sequenced in a study of T cells in Graves' hyperthyroidism and ophthalmopathy. Using RNA transcripts as the source, TCR beta CDR3 regions were amplified. First-round RT-PCR of the TCR CDR3 relied on the HTBI primer set. Using its own MiXCR run on the multiplex PCR reads, TCRdb lists one record per CDR3 protein. The profile covers approximately 200,000 distinct CDR3 sequences, with around 17% appearing a single time and around 43% taken by the ten largest. The specimen was blood. These receptors were obtained from a man between 35 and 55 years old with Graves' hyperthyroidism.

This clonotype was found many times. In DNA form, the CDR3 reads TGTGCCAGCAGCTTAGGGAACCAAGAGACCCAGTACTTC. Translated, it gives CASSLGNQETQYF. The chain joins TRBV7-2 to TRBJ2-5; no firm D call. CDR3 length: 13 residues. V shed 1 base and J shed 0 bases, with 3 bases lying between them. Germline V CDR1 and CDR2: SGHTA, FQGNSA.

Ten or more counts support this clonotype. This sequence joins TRBV6-2 or TRBV6-3 and TRBJ1-5, with D unresolved. Per the germline V gene, CDR1 is MNHEY and CDR2 is SVGEGT. The CDR3 spans 14 residues. The V end was cut by 6 bases, the J end by 7 bases, with 16 bases between. DNA for the CDR3: TGTGCCAGCAGCCCCGGACCTACGGGACAGCCCCAGCATTTT. Translated, it gives CASSPGPTGQPQHF.

This clonotype has at least ten counts. The rearrangement joins TRBV6-1 to TRBJ1-5; D unresolved. CDR3 length: 14 residues. V was shortened by 8 bases and J by 2 bases, with 13 bases between the two germline ends. Germline V gene data show CDR1 as MNHNS and CDR2 as SASEGT. This CDR3 is CASRPNGGNQPQHF. The CDR3 nucleotides are TGTGCCAGCCGACCTAATGGTGGCAATCAGCCCCAGCATTTT.

This clonotype came up many times. J is TRBJ1-1 and V is TRBV28; D perhaps matches TRBD1 (5 bases). V lost 4 bases and J 7 bases, leaving 13 bases between the germline ends. Germline V gives CDR1 MDHEN, CDR2 SYDVKM. There are 13 residues in the CDR3. CDR3 bases: TGTGCCAGCAGTTCAGGACAAGTCTATGAAGCTTTCTTT. Its protein is CASSSGQVYEAFF.

This clonotype was observed a handful of times. V usage is TRBV19 and J usage is TRBJ2-2, with D perhaps assigned TRBD1 or TRBD2 (6 bases each). Trimming cost V 6 bases and J 4 bases, with 12 bases left between them. Germline CDR1 reads LNHDA; CDR2 reads SQIVND (reference sequence). This CDR3 contains 14 residues. The CDR3 nucleotides are TGTGCCAGTAGCTTCGGGGGCGTCACCGGGGAGCTGTTTTTT. Amino acids: CASSFGGVTGELFF.

The sample holds many counts of this clonotype. The rearrangement joins TRBV28 to TRBJ2-5; weak D call: TRBD2 (5 bases). From germline, CDR1 is MDHEN and CDR2 SYDVKM. The CDR3 is made up of 19 amino acids. Trimming took off 7 bases at V and 1 base at J, with 28 bases between the two ends. The CDR3 loop is CASTTEGESRPWAQETQYF. CDR3 bases: TGTGCCAGCACTACCGAGGGCGAGAGTCGTCCTTGGGCCCAAGAGACCCAGTACTTC.

This clonotype was recorded many times. Written as DNA, the CDR3 is TGCGCCAGCAGCTCTGACAGGGGCCGTGAAGCTTTCTTT. Translation: CASSSDRGREAFF. This chain uses TRBV5-1 with TRBJ1-1; TRBD1 matches at 8 bases. Germline CDR1 and CDR2: SGHRS and YFSETQ. The CDR3 spans 13 residues. Unmatched junction bases numbered 5, after V lost 3 bases and J lost 7 bases.

This clonotype appeared many times. CDR3 in DNA: TGTGCCAGCAGCCGCGCCGGGACTAGATGGTACTTC. This translates into CASSRAGTRWYF. The chain couples TRBV7-9 to TRBJ2-4, with 8 positions matching TRBD2. Germline V CDR1 and CDR2: SEHNR, FQNEAQ (reference sequence). CDR3 length: 12 residues. J gave up 15 bases and V 5 bases, and 9 bases lay outside the gene matches.

Ten or more counts support this clonotype. This chain uses TRBV25-1 with TRBJ1-6; unclear D gene. The CDR3 runs 13 residues. V lost 3 bases and J 7 bases, leaving 7 bases between the germline ends. CDR1 is MGHDK and CDR2 is SYGVNS in the germline V gene. CDR3 in DNA: TGTGCCAGCAGTGAGGTCAGGAATTCACCCCTCCACTTT. This encodes CASSEVRNSPLHF.

In this sample, this clonotype turned up once. The chain uses TRBV7-2 and TRBJ1-6; D gene uncertain. CDR3 size: 14 residues. Germline lookup yields CDR1 SGHTA and CDR2 FQGNSA. Trimming left V 3 bases short and J 10 bases short, with 13 bases between. The DNA for the CDR3 is TGTGCCAGCAGCTTTTGGGGTGGGCAGTCACCCCTCCACTTT. Its translation is CASSFWGGQSPLHF.

This clonotype was picked up many times. The chain couples TRBV30 to TRBJ1-4; D may be TRBD1 (5 bases). The CDR3 sequence is 15 residues long. Germline CDR1 GTSNPN, CDR2 SVGIG (reference sequence). V dropped 3 bases and J dropped 4 bases, with 15 bases sitting between them. Here the CDR3 reads CAWSGPGSINEKLFF. As DNA, the CDR3 is TGTGCCTGGAGCGGCCCAGGGTCGATTAATGAAAAACTGTTTTTT.